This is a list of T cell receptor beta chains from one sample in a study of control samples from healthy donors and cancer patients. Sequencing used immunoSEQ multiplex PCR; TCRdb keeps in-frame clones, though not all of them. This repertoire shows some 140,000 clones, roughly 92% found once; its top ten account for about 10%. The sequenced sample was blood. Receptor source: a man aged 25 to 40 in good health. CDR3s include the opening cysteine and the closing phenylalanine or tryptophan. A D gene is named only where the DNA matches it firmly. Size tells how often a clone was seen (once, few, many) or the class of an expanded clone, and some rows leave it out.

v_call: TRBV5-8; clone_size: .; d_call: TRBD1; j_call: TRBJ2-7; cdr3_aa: CASRAGTGLYEQYF; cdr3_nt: TGTGCCAGCAGAGCCGGGACAGGCCTGTACGAGCAGTACTTC
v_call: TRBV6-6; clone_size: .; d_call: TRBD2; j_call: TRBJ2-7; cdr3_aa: CASSPKLTSGRVYEQYF; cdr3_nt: TGTGCCAGCAGTCCTAAATTAACTAGCGGGAGAGTTTACGAGCAGTACTTC
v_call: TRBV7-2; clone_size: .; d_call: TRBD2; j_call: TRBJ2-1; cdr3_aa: CASSLRGRVEQFF; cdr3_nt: TGTGCCAGCAGCCTACGCGGGAGGGTTGAGCAGTTCTTC
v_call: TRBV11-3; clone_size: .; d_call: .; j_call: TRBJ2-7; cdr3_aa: CASSLGAYEQYF; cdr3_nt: TGTGCCAGCAGCTTAGGGGCCTACGAGCAGTACTTC
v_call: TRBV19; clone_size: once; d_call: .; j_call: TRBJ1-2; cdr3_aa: CASSTELGTLASGYTF; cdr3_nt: TGTGCCAGTAGTACCGAACTTGGGACACTCGCCTCGGGCTACACCTTC
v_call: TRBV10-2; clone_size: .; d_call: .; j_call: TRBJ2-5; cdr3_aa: CASSARGAETQYF; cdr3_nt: TGCGCCAGCAGCGCTAGGGGAGCAGAGACCCAGTACTTC
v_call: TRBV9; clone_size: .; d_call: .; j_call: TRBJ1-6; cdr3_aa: CASSASSYNSPLHF; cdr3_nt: TGTGCCAGCAGCGCGAGCTCCTATAATTCACCCCTCCACTTT
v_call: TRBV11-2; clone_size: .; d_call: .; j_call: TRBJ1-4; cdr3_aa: CASRQGAENEKLFF; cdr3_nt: TGTGCCAGCAGGCAAGGGGCAGAGAATGAAAAACTGTTTTTT
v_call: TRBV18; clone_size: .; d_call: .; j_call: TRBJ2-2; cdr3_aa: CASSPLGTGELFF; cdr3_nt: TGTGCCAGCTCACCGTTGGGCACCGGGGAGCTGTTTTTT
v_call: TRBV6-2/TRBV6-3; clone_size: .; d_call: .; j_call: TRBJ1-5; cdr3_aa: CASSYGHYSNQPQHF; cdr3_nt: TGTGCCAGCAGTTATGGGCATTATAGCAATCAGCCCCAGCATTTT
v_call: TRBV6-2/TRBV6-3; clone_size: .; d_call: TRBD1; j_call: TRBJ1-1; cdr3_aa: CASSYLRTGGTEAFF; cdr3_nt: TGTGCCAGCAGTTACCTACGGACAGGGGGCACTGAAGCTTTCTTT
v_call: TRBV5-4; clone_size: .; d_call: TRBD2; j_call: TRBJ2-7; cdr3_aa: CASSLATSGTYEQYF; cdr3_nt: TGTGCCAGCAGCTTGGCCACTAGCGGGACATACGAGCAGTACTTC
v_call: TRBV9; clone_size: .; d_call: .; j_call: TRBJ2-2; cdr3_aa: CASSVALPNTGELFF; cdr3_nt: TGTGCCAGCAGCGTAGCCCTACCGAACACCGGGGAGCTGTTTTTT
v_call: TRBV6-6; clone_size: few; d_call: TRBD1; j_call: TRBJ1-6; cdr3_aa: CASSYSWTGSDSPLHF; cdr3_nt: TGTGCCAGCAGTTACTCATGGACAGGGTCCGATTCACCCCTCCACTTT
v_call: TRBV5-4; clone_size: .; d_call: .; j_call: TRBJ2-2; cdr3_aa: CASQSQGARTGELFF; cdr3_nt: TGTGCCAGCCAGTCTCAGGGAGCGAGGACCGGGGAGCTGTTTTTT
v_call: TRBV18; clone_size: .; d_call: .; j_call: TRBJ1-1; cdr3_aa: CASSPGVNTEAFF; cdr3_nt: TGTGCCAGCTCACCAGGGGTGAACACTGAAGCTTTCTTT
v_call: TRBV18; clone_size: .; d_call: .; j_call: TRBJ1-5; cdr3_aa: CASSPMTGRDQPQHF; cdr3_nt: TGTGCCAGCTCACCAATGACAGGAAGGGATCAGCCCCAGCATTTT
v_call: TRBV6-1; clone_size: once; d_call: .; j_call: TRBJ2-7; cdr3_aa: CASSEAGQLEQYF; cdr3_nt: TGTGCCAGCAGTGAAGCTGGGCAGCTCGAGCAGTACTTC
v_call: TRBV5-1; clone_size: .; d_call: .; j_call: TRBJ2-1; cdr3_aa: CASSSGNEGDEQFF; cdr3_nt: TGCGCCAGCAGCTCAGGGAATGAGGGCGATGAGCAGTTCTTC
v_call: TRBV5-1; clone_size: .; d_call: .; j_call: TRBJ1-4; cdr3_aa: CASSFSGGEKLFF; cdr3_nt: TGCGCCAGCAGCTTCAGCGGTGGGGAAAAACTGTTTTTT
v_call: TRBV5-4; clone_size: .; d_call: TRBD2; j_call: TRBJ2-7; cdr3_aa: CASRAGLAGFHEQYF; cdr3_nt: TGTGCCAGCAGGGCAGGACTAGCGGGATTTCACGAGCAGTACTTC
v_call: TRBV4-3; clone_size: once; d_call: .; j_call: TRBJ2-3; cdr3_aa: CASSQDWAGKTDTQYF; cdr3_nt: TGCGCCAGCAGCCAAGATTGGGCAGGGAAAACAGATACGCAGTATTTT
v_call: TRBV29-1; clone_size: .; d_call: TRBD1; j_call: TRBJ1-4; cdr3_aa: CSAEQGAGEKLFF; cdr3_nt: TGCAGCGCGGAGCAGGGGGCAGGTGAAAAACTGTTTTTT
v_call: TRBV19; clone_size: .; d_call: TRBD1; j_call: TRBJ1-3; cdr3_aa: CASSHPGQGDSGNTIYF; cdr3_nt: TGTGCCAGTAGTCATCCGGGACAGGGGGACTCTGGAAACACCATATATTTT
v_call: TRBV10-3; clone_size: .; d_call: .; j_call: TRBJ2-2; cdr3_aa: CAISEQGIGTGELFF; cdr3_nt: TGTGCCATCAGTGAACAGGGCATCGGCACCGGGGAGCTGTTTTTT
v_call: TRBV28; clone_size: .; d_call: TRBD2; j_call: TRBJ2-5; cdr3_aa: CASSLPGGGETQYF; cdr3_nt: TGTGCCAGCAGTTTACCGGGAGGGGGAGAGACCCAGTACTTC
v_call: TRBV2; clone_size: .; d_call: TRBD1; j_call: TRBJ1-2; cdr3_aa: CASRQGALDYGYTF; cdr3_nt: TGTGCCAGCCGACAGGGGGCATTGGACTATGGCTACACCTTC